A selection of T cell receptor beta chains follows, all from one sample in a study of cytomegalovirus exposure and HLA in healthy donors. The data were produced by immunoSEQ multiplex PCR, yet TCRdb's version contains in-frame clones alone and is incomplete. The sample has approximately 90,000 clones; around 70% are singletons. Sequencing was carried out using PBMCs. These receptor sequences come from a woman in her 50s in good health and CMV-seropositive. The CDR3 runs from the conserved cysteine through the conserved F or W.

J gene: TRBJ2-1; V gene: TRBV2; CDR3 protein: CASTLGQSNEQFF
J gene: TRBJ2-7; V gene: TRBV29-1; CDR3 protein: CSVVSGAYEQYF
J gene: TRBJ2-2; V gene: TRBV5-8; CDR3 protein: CASSFDRRGTGELFF
J gene: TRBJ2-7; V gene: TRBV25-1; CDR3 protein: CASSEANRGKYEQYF
J gene: TRBJ2-1; V gene: TRBV5-1; CDR3 protein: CASSSRTSGRASGFF
J gene: TRBJ2-3; V gene: TRBV6-1; CDR3 protein: CASSEGLPDAQYF
J gene: TRBJ1-5; V gene: TRBV19; CDR3 protein: CASSVLQGYQPQHF
J gene: TRBJ2-1; V gene: TRBV2; CDR3 protein: CASIRTFGGSGGVDEQFF
J gene: TRBJ2-1; V gene: TRBV7-2; CDR3 protein: CASSLFLTSGRAEQFF
J gene: TRBJ2-3; V gene: TRBV18; CDR3 protein: CASSQGVEDTQYF
J gene: TRBJ1-3; V gene: TRBV7-9; CDR3 protein: CASSPPTGGKGNTIYF
J gene: TRBJ1-4; V gene: TRBV5-1; CDR3 protein: CASSPEGTNEKLFF
J gene: TRBJ2-5; V gene: TRBV5-4; CDR3 protein: CASSPRVEETQYF
J gene: TRBJ2-1; V gene: TRBV7-9; CDR3 protein: CASSELAGGPRGEQFF
J gene: TRBJ2-7; V gene: TRBV28; CDR3 protein: CASSLRARGSVGGEQYF
J gene: TRBJ1-3; V gene: TRBV28; CDR3 protein: CASRNPRGIGNTIYF
J gene: TRBJ2-1; V gene: TRBV19; CDR3 protein: CASRTSGGLYNEQFF
J gene: TRBJ2-7; V gene: TRBV7-2; CDR3 protein: CASSLSGSYEQYF
J gene: TRBJ1-5; V gene: TRBV4-3; CDR3 protein: CASSQDLGQVGQPQHF
J gene: TRBJ2-5; V gene: TRBV7-9; CDR3 protein: CSSQNFGTDQYF
J gene: TRBJ2-7; V gene: TRBV1; CDR3 protein: CTSNPIRTADYEQYF
J gene: TRBJ1-5; V gene: TRBV6-1; CDR3 protein: CASSRQGQPQHF
J gene: TRBJ1-4; V gene: TRBV27; CDR3 protein: CASMVRGGEKLFF